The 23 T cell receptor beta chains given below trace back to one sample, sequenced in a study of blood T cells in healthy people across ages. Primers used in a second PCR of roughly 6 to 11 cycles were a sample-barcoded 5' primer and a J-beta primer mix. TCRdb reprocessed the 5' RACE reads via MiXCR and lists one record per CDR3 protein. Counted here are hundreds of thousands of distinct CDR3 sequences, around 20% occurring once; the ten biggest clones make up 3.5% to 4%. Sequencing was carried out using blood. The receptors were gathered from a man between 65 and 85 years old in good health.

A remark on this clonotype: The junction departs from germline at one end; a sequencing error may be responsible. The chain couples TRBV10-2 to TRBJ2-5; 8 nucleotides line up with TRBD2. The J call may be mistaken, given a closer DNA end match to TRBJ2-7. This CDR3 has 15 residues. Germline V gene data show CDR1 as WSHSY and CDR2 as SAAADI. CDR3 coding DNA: TGCGCCAGCATTGAGAGACTAGCGAACTTCCACGAGCAGTACTTC. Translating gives CASIERLANFHEQYF.

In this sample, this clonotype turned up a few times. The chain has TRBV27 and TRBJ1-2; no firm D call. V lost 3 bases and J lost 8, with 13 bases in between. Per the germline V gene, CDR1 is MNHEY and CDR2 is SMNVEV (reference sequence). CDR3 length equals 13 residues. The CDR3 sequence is CASSFLGSYGYTF. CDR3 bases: TGTGCCAGCAGTTTTCTAGGGAGCTACGGCTACACCTTC.

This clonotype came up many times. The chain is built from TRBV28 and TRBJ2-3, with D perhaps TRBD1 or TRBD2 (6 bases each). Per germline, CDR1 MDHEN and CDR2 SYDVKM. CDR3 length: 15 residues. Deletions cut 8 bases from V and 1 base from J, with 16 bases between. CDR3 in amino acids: CASVRGRTGTDTQYF. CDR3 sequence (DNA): TGTGCCAGCGTCCGGGGGCGTACTGGCACAGATACGCAGTATTTT.

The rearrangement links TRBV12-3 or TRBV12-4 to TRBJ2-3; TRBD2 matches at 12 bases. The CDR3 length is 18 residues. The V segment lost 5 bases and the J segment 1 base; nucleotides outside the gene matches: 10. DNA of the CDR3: TGTGCCAGCAGTCCTTCTAGCGGGAGGGCCTTAGGCACAGATACGCAGTATTTT. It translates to CASSPSSGRALGTDTQYF.

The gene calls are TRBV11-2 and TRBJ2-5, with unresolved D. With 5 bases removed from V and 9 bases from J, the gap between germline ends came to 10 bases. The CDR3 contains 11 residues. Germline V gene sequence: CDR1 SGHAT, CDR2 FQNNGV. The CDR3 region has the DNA TGTGCCAGCAGCCAATCGGAAGCCCAGTACTTC. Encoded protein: CASSQSEAQYF.

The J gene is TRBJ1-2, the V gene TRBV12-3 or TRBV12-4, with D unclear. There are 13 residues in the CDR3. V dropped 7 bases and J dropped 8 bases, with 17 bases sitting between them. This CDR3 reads CASTLVGRGGYTF. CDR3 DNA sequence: TGTGCCAGCACCCTGGTGGGTCGAGGGGGCTACACCTTC.

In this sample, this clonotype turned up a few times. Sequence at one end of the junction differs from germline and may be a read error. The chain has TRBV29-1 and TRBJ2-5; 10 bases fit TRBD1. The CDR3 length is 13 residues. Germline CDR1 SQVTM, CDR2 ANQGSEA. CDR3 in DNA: TGCAGCGTAGAAGGGACAGGGGCTCGGGCCCAGTACTTC. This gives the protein CSVEGTGARAQYF.

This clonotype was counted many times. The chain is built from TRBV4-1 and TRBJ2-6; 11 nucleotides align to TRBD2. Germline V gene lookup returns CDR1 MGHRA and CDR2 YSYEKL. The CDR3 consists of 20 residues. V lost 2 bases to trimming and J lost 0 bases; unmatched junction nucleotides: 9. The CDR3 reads CASSQIVTSGTRSGANVLTF. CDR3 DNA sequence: TGCGCCAGCAGCCAAATCGTGACTAGCGGGACACGCTCTGGGGCCAACGTCCTGACTTTC.

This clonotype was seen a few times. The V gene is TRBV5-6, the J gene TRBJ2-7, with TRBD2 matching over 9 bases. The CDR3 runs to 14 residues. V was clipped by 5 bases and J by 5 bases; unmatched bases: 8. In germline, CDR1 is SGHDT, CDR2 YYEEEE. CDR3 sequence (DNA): TGTGCCAGCAGGGTAGCGGGAGAGTCCCACGAGCAGTACTTC. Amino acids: CASRVAGESHEQYF.

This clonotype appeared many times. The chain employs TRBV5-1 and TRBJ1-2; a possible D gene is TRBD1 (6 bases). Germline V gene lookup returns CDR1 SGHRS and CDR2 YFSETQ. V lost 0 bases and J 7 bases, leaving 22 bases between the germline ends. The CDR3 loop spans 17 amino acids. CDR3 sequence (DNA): TGCGCCAGCAGCTTGGATAGAATCGGGGGCGGGCTCGGTGGCTACACCTTC. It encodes CASSLDRIGGGLGGYTF.

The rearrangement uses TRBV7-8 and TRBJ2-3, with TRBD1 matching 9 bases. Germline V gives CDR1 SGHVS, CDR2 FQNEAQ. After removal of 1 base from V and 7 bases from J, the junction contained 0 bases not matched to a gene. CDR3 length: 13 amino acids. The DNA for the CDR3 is TGTGCCAGCAGCTTAGACAGGGGGCATACGCAGTATTTT. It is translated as CASSLDRGHTQYF.

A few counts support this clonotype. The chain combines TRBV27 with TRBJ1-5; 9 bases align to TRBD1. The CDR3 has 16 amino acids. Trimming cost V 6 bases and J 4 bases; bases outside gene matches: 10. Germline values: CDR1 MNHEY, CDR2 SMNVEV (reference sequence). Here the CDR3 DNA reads TGTGCCAGCAGATCAAATTCCGGGACAGGGAATCAGCCCCAGCATTTT. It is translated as CASRSNSGTGNQPQHF.

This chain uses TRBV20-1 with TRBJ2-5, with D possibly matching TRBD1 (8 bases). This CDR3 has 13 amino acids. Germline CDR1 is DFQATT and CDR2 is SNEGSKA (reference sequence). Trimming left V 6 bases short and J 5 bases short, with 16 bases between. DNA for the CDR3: TGCAGTGCCGAAGGACAGGGAGGGGAGACCCAGTACTTC. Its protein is CSAEGQGGETQYF.

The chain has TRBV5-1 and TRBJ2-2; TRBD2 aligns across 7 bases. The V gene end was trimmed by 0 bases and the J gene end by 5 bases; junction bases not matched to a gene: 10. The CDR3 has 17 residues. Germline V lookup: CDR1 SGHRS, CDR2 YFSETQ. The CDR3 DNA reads TGCGCCAGCAGCTTGGTTGCTAGCGGAGAAACAACCGGGGAGCTGTTTTTT. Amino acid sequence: CASSLVASGETTGELFF.

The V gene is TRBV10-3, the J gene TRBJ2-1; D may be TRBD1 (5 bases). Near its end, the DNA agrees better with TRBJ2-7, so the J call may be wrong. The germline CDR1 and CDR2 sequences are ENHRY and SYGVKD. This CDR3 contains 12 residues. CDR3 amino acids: CAISKDNYEQYF. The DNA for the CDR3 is TGTGCCATCAGTAAGGACAACTACGAGCAGTACTTC.

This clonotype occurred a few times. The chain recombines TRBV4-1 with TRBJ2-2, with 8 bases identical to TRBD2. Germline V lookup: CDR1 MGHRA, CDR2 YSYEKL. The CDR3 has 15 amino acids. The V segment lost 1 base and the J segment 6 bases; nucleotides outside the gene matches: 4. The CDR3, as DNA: TGCGCCAGCAGCCAAGTTTACGGGAGGGCCGGGGAGCTGTTTTTT. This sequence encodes CASSQVYGRAGELFF.

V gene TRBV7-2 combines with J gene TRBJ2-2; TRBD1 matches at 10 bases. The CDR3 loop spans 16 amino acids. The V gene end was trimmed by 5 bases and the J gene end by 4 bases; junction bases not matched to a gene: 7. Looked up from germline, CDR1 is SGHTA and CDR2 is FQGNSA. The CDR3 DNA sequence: TGTGCCAGCAGCCGGGGACAGGGGTCCATCACCGGGGAGCTGTTTTTT. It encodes CASSRGQGSITGELFF.

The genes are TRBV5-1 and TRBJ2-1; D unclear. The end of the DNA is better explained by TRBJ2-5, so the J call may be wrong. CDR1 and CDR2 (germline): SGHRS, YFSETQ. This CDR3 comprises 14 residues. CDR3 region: CASSLKAPQETQYF. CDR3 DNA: TGCGCCAGCAGCTTGAAGGCACCGCAAGAGACCCAGTACTTC.

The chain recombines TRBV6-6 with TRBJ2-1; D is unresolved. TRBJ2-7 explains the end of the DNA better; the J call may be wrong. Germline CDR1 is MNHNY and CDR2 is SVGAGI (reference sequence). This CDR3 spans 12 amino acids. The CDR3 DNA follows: TGTGCCAGCAGTTTTCCCTCCAGTGAGCAGTACTTC. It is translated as CASSFPSSEQYF.

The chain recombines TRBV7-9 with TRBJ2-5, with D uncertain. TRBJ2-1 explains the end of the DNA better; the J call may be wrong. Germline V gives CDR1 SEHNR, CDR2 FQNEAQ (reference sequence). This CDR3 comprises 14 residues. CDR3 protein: CASSLAPNRNEQFF. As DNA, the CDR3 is TGTGCCAGCAGCTTAGCGCCCAACCGGAATGAGCAGTTCTTC.

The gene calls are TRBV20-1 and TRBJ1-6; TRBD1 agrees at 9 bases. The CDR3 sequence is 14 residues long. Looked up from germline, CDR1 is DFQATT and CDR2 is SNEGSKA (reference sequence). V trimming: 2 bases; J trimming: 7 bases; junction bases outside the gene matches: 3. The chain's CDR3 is CSARWDRENSPLHF. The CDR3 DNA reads TGCAGTGCTAGATGGGACAGGGAAAATTCACCCCTCCACTTT.

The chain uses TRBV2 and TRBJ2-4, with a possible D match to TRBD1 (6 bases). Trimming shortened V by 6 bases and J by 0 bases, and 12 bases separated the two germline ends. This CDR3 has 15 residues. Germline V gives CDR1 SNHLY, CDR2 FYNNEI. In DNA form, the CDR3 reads TGTGCCAGCAGGACCGGGACATTAGCCAAAAACATTCAGTACTTC. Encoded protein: CASRTGTLAKNIQYF. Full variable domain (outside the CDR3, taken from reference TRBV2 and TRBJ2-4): EPEVTQTPSHQVTQMGQEVILRCVPISNHLYFYWYRQILGQKVEFLVSFYNNEISEKSEIFDDQFSVERPDGSNFTLKIRSTKLEDSAMYFCASRTGTLAKNIQYFGAGTRLSVL.

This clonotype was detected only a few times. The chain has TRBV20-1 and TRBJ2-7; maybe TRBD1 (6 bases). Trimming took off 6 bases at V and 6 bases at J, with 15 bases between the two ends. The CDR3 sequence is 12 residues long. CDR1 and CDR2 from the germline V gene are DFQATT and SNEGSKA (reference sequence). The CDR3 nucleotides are TGCAGTGCAAAAGGGGTGGGGGCCGAGCAGTACTTC. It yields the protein CSAKGVGAEQYF.